This TCR beta chain was recorded in a study of blood T cell repertoires in COVID-19. At the level of the study: COVID-19 samples, acute and convalescent, were from the United States, Italy and Spain. In each case, the material was cDNA or gDNA derived from T cells, B-cell-depleted T cells, or PBMCs.

V lost 6 bases and J lost 7; bases outside the gene matches: 21. This CDR3 contains 19 residues. Germline V gives CDR1 SGHVS, CDR2 FQNEAQ. Under the authors' procedure: Estimated nucleated cell counts came from reference gene primer amplification. Here immunoSEQ multiplex PCR was the method, and the copy in TCRdb shows in-frame clones only, minus some. D and trimming were read from the DNA, whereas the V and J calls and clone size are those reported in that table. This sample has some 350,000 clones, with around nine tenths found just once. The receptor comes from a woman under 30 who had recovered from COVID-19. The V and J genes are TRBV7-8 and TRBJ2-7; 13 nucleotides agree with TRBD2. Sequences were obtained from peripheral blood. CDR3 bases: TGTGCCAGCAGTTACCGGACTAGCGGGAGAGGGCCCCCCGGGTTTGAGCAGTACGTC. It codes for CASSYRTSGRGPPGFEQYV.